The 18 T cell receptor beta chains below come from one sample, sequenced in a study of tumor-infiltrating lymphocytes in primary liver carcinoma. Using a constant-region primer together with ProtoScript II reverse transcriptase, TCR beta cDNA was made from 500 ng of total RNA. It was through three nested multiplex PCR rounds of slightly modified ARM-PCR that TCR beta libraries arose. The two initial PCR rounds, nine to eleven cycles each, used TRBV1-TRBV30 forward and C-beta reverse primers. Using its own MiXCR run on the multiplex PCR reads, TCRdb lists one record per CDR3 protein. The sample holds 65,000 to 90,000 distinct CDR3 sequences, approximately 77% seen once. The source material, about 18-31 mg of unsorted bulk tissue, was used to co-extract RNA and DNA. Sequencing was done on a sample of liver tumor tissue from sampling region 1. Subset here: tumor region T1, superior pole. These receptors were taken from a man in his forties or fifties with primary liver carcinoma and hepatitis B virus infection.

The genes are TRBV29-1 and TRBJ2-1; D is ambiguous. With 7 bases removed from V and 8 bases from J, the gap between germline ends came to 15 bases. The germline gives CDR1 SQVTM, CDR2 ANQGSEA. The CDR3 extends over 12 amino acids. The CDR3 DNA sequence: TGCAGCGCCCATACATCCTCCTATGAGCAGTTCTTC. Encoded protein: CSAHTSSYEQFF.

This clonotype was seen only once. A junction end diverges from the germline sequence, so it may reflect a read error. This rearrangement joins TRBV6-5 to TRBJ1-5; D might be TRBD1 (5 bases). CDR3 length: 14 amino acids. The germline V gene encodes CDR1 MNHEY and CDR2 SVGAGI. Here the CDR3 DNA reads TGTGCCAGCAGATACAGGTCTGGCAATCAGTCCCAGCATTTT. This encodes CASRYRSGNQSQHF.

For this clonotype: No DNA is shown, since the ends of the CDR3 on it are uncertain; the CDR3 is the one TCRdb lists. The chain has TRBV28 and TRBJ1-1; TRBD1, as called in the table, went unchecked against the DNA. With termini counted, the CDR3 has 16 amino acids. Per the germline V gene, CDR1 is MDHEN and CDR2 is SYDVKM. CDR3: CASTLAFVGAGAEALF.

A single count supports this clonotype. The CDR3 does not end in the conserved phenylalanine or tryptophan, so this is likely a read error. This rearrangement joins TRBV4-1 to TRBJ2-7, with 9 bases that match TRBD2. This CDR3 spans 15 amino acids. Trimming cost V 4 bases and J 4 bases; bases outside gene matches: 8. Germline loops: CDR1 MGHRA, CDR2 YSYEKL. The CDR3 region is CASSLGTSWSYEQYS. Written as DNA, the CDR3 is TGCGCCAGCAGCCTTGGGACTAGCTGGAGTTACGAGCAGTACTCC.

As regards this clonotype: A read error may account for a junction end that differs from germline. The rearrangement uses TRBV5-1 and TRBJ2-7; 8 bases line up with TRBD1. Germline V CDR1 and CDR2: SGHRS, YFSETQ. The CDR3 is 15 residues long. CDR3 loop: CASSPGTGGSYERYF. The CDR3 nucleotides read TGCGCCAGCAGTCCAGGGACAGGAGGCTCCTACGAGCGGTACTTC.

This clonotype is large by share. The chain joins TRBV11-2 to TRBJ1-2; 7 bases are shared with TRBD1. V gave up 5 bases and J gave up 3 bases; unmatched junction bases: 6. The germline V gene encodes CDR1 SGHAT and CDR2 FQNNGV. This CDR3 spans 14 amino acids. CDR3 in DNA: TGTGCCAGCAGCCCAGCCGACAGGGACTATGGCTACACCTTC. Its protein is CASSPADRDYGYTF.

A remark on this clonotype: This likely comes from a read error, as the CDR3 has no conserved phenylalanine or tryptophan at its end. The gene calls are TRBV4-2 and TRBJ1-1, with TRBD1 matching 10 bases. The CDR3 runs to 18 residues. Germline V lookup: CDR1 LGHNA, CDR2 YNFKEQ. Germline trimming cut 7 bases from V and 2 bases from J; bases unmatched to any gene: 16. The CDR3 DNA sequence: TGTGCCAGCATCACTCACAGGGACAGGGGAATTTTCAACACTGAAGCTTTCTCT. Translated, it gives CASITHRDRGIFNTEAFS.

About this clonotype: At one end, the junction sequence differs from germline, possibly due to a read error. The chain is built from TRBV6-5 and TRBJ2-3; 11 nucleotides align to TRBD2. The germline V gene has CDR1 MNHEY and CDR2 SVGAGI. The CDR3 has 15 residues. The CDR3 nucleotides read TGTGCCAGCAGTCCCCTAGCGGGAGGAAGGGATACGCAGTATTTC. Translating it yields CASSPLAGGRDTQYF.

This clonotype has a single count. One junction end disagrees with the germline gene, perhaps due to a read error. The rearrangement uses TRBV6-6 and TRBJ2-3; D remains unclear. Germline V CDR1 and CDR2: MNHNY, SVGAGI (reference sequence). The CDR3 consists of 15 residues. The DNA for the CDR3 is TGTGCCAGCAGCCCCGGGCATTCGGGTACAGATAGGCAGTATTTT. It encodes CASSPGHSGTDRQYF.

For this clonotype: Its ends do not fully match the called genes, so a read error is possible. The DNA of the CDR3 is TGTGCCAGCCGGCGTAGACAGGGTTACTCTGGGGCCAAGGTCCTGACTTTC. Residues: CASRRRQGYSGAKVLTF. The chain employs TRBV6-1 and TRBJ2-6; 7 bases match TRBD1. This CDR3 has 17 amino acids. The germline V gene has CDR1 MNHNS and CDR2 SASEGT.

As concerns this clonotype: One junction end does not reproduce the germline sequence, and a read error may be involved. V gene TRBV6-5 combines with J gene TRBJ1-5; D perhaps matches TRBD1 (5 bases). CDR3 length: 15 residues. CDR1 and CDR2 from the germline V gene are MNHEY and SVGAGI. CDR3 protein: CPSSRTAGGTQPQHF. The DNA for the CDR3 is TGTCCCAGCAGTCGGACGGCCGGAGGGACTCAGCCCCAGCATTTC.

The V and J genes are TRBV29-1 and TRBJ2-2, with a weak D call TRBD1 (6 bases). V lost 4 bases to trimming and J lost 9 bases, with 12 bases between them. CDR1 is SQVTM and CDR2 is ANQGSEA in the germline V gene. The CDR3 length is 12 residues. The CDR3 coding sequence is TGCAGCGTTGGGGTGGGGGACAGGGAGCTGTTTTTT. It is translated as CSVGVGDRELFF.

In its sample, this clonotype was seen many times. The chain employs TRBV12-3 or TRBV12-4 and TRBJ1-1; D is uncertain. Trimming stripped 7 bases from V and 4 bases from J, with 10 bases between. The CDR3 covers 12 residues. Here the CDR3 reads CASTMHSTEAFF. For the CDR3, the DNA is TGTGCCAGCACGATGCACAGCACTGAAGCTTTCTTT.

Note on this clonotype: Its ends do not fully match the called genes, so a read error is possible. The chain combines TRBV6-5 with TRBJ2-6; 8 bases match TRBD1. This CDR3 is 18 amino acids long. The germline gives CDR1 MNHEY, CDR2 SVGAGI. In DNA, the CDR3 is TGTGCCATCAGTCTTTGGACAGGGTTGAAAGCCGGGGCCAACGTCCTGACTTTC. Translation gives CAISLWTGLKAGANVLTF.

Remarks on this clonotype: Sequence at one end of the junction differs from germline and may be a read error. The J gene is TRBJ2-1, the V gene TRBV14; no clear D gene. Germline CDR1 reads SGHDN; CDR2 reads FVKESK. This CDR3 has 12 amino acids. The chain's CDR3 is CASSRFHNKQFF. The CDR3 DNA reads as TGTGCCAGCAGCCGGTTCCACAATAAGCAGTTCTTC.

CDR3: CASSYCGVDTEAFF. For the CDR3, the DNA is TGTGCCAGCAGTTACTGCGGGGTGGACACTGAAGCTTTCTTT. The V gene is TRBV6-5, the J gene TRBJ1-1, with D hard to call. The germline V and J ends were trimmed by 1 base and 3 bases, with 9 bases remaining between them. This CDR3 comprises 14 residues. The V gene's germline CDR1 is MNHEY and CDR2 SVGAGI.

Details on this clonotype: At one end the junction does not follow the germline gene, possibly because of a read error. The chain employs TRBV11-2 and TRBJ2-1; 14 bases are a match to TRBD2. There are 16 residues in the CDR3. Germline values: CDR1 SGHAT, CDR2 FQNNGV. CDR3 sequence: CAGSYYSTSGRGGGFF. As DNA, the CDR3 is TGTGCCGGCAGCTACTATTCGACTAGCGGGAGGGGAGGAGGGTTCTTC. The variable domain in full, completed from reference TRBV11-2 and TRBJ2-1, reads EAGVAQSPRYKIIEKRQSVAFWCNPISGHATLYWYQQILGQGPKLLIQFQNNGVVDDSQLPKDRFSAERLKGVDSTLKIQPAKLEDSAVYLCAGSYYSTSGRGGGFFGPGTRLTVL.

The chain joins TRBV2 to TRBJ2-1; 7 bases match TRBD2. Germline CDR1 is SNHLY and CDR2 is FYNNEI. The CDR3 totals 18 residues. With V trimmed by 6 bases and J by 5 bases, 19 bases remained unmatched. Written as DNA, the CDR3 is TGTGCCAGCAGGGGGGAATCGACTAGCTGGAAAAGTAACAATGAGCAGTTCTTC. It specifies CASRGESTSWKSNNEQFF.